The 31 T cell receptor beta chains listed next were all sequenced from one sample in a study of identifying expanded T cells in peripheral blood. Some clones are missing from TCRdb's copy, which holds only in-frame ones; the method was immunoSEQ multiplex PCR. This sample has 100,000 to 110,000 clones, with around nine tenths found just once. The material sequenced was blood. These receptors all come from a person aged 18 to 69 in good health.

This rearrangement joins TRBV6-1 to TRBJ1-6, with D unresolved. This CDR3 spans 15 amino acids. Germline V CDR1 and CDR2: MNHNS, SASEGT. V gave up 1 base and J gave up 13 bases, with 17 bases separating them. The CDR3 protein is CASSEGVSVARPLHF. DNA of the CDR3: TGTGCCAGCAGTGAAGGGGTAAGCGTCGCGCGGCCCCTCCACTTT.

The rearrangement joins TRBV7-3 to TRBJ1-1; D remains unclear. The CDR3 consists of 15 residues. Germline CDR1 reads SGHTA; CDR2 reads FQGTGA. V was trimmed by 1 base and J by 1 base, leaving 10 bases between them. CDR3 loop: CASSLNQVRNTEAFF. CDR3 in DNA: TGTGCCAGCAGCTTAAACCAGGTCCGGAACACTGAAGCTTTCTTT. The whole variable domain, filled in from reference TRBV7-3 and TRBJ1-1, reads GAGVSQTPSNKVTEKGKYVELRCDPISGHTALYWYRQSLGQGPEFLIYFQGTGAADDSGLPNDRFFAVRPEGSVSTLKIQRTERGDSAVYLCASSLNQVRNTEAFFGQGTRLTVV.

V and J are TRBV7-9 and TRBJ2-1; 8 nucleotides agree with TRBD1. The V gene end was trimmed by 4 bases and the J gene end by 10 bases; junction bases not matched to a gene: 12. The CDR3 covers 15 residues. From germline, CDR1 is SEHNR and CDR2 FQNEAQ (reference sequence). The CDR3 here is CASSSPDRVFGEQFF. CDR3 coding DNA: TGTGCCAGCAGCTCCCCGGACAGGGTTTTCGGCGAGCAGTTCTTC.

This clone was observed a handful of times. The chain uses TRBV2 and TRBJ1-6; a weak D match, TRBD1 (5 bases). Trimming stripped 4 bases from V and 0 bases from J, with 10 bases between. Germline V gene lookup returns CDR1 SNHLY and CDR2 FYNNEI. The CDR3 has 16 residues. Here the CDR3 DNA reads TGTGCCAGCAGTGGACAGCAGGTCTCCTATAATTCACCCCTCCACTTT. Its protein product is CASSGQQVSYNSPLHF.

This chain uses TRBV6-4 with TRBJ2-2, with TRBD2 matching 11 bases. Per the germline V gene, CDR1 is MRHNA and CDR2 is SNTAGT. This CDR3 has 15 amino acids. After removal of 2 bases from V and 5 bases from J, the junction contained 1 base not matched to a gene. CDR3 bases: TGTGCCAGCAGTGACCTAGCGGGAGGTACCGGGGAGCTGTTTTTT. This codes for CASSDLAGGTGELFF.

The chain links TRBV30 to TRBJ2-7, with TRBD1 matching over 10 bases. After removal of 3 bases from V and 5 bases from J, the junction contained 10 bases not matched to a gene. The germline V gene encodes CDR1 GTSNPN and CDR2 SVGIG (reference sequence). This CDR3 is 15 amino acids long. This CDR3 reads CAWSGGGQGLDEQYF. DNA of the CDR3: TGTGCCTGGAGCGGGGGGGGACAGGGGCTCGACGAGCAGTACTTC.

This clone was detected only a few times. The gene calls are TRBV30 and TRBJ1-2; unclear D gene. The CDR3 spans 11 residues. Germline V gene data show CDR1 as GTSNPN and CDR2 as SVGIG (reference sequence). V was pared by 5 bases and J by 2 bases, with 6 bases between. The CDR3 DNA reads TGTGCCTGGCACCGGAACTATGGCTACACCTTC. It codes for CAWHRNYGYTF.

This clone has just a few counts. The CDR3 coding sequence is TGTGCCAGCAGGAGAGACAGCGAGCAGTACTTC. It encodes CASRRDSEQYF. The J gene is TRBJ2-7, the V gene TRBV2; a weak D match, TRBD1 (5 bases). Looked up from germline, CDR1 is SNHLY and CDR2 is FYNNEI. Trimming removed 6 bases from V and 6 bases from J, with 9 bases in between. This CDR3 comprises 11 residues.

This chain connects TRBV6-1 to TRBJ2-1, with D possibly being TRBD2 (5 bases). The CDR3 runs 15 residues. Trimming removed 4 bases from V and 0 bases from J, with 10 bases in between. Per germline, CDR1 MNHNS and CDR2 SASEGT. The CDR3 coding sequence is TGTGCCAGCAGTGCCTTAGCGAGCTCCTACAATGAGCAGTTCTTC. Its protein product is CASSALASSYNEQFF.

This clone was observed a single time. The V gene is TRBV5-1, the J gene TRBJ1-2; unclear D gene. Trimming took off 0 bases at V and 0 bases at J, with 9 bases between the two ends. The CDR3 contains 15 residues. Germline CDR1 is SGHRS and CDR2 is YFSETQ. The CDR3 sequence is CASSLVSPPNYGYTF. In nucleotides, the CDR3 is TGCGCCAGCAGCTTGGTTTCCCCTCCTAACTATGGCTACACCTTC.

The chain couples TRBV30 to TRBJ1-6; no clear D gene. Trimming removed 4 bases from V and 9 bases from J, with 10 bases in between. The CDR3 runs to 12 residues. Looked up from germline, CDR1 is GTSNPN and CDR2 is SVGIG (reference sequence). CDR3 loop: CAWTGGSSPLHF. CDR3 in DNA: TGTGCCTGGACGGGAGGAAGTTCACCCCTCCACTTT.

This CDR3 reads CASSPGTDEKLFF. The DNA for the CDR3 is TGTGCCAGCTCACCAGGGACAGATGAAAAACTGTTTTTT. The J gene is TRBJ1-4, the V gene TRBV18; 7 nucleotides match TRBD1. Germline V gene sequence: CDR1 KGHSH, CDR2 LQKENI. The ends lost 2 bases at V and 6 bases at J; junction bases unmatched: 0. The CDR3 is 13 residues long.

The rearrangement joins TRBV19 to TRBJ1-2; 9 bases fit TRBD1. CDR1 and CDR2 from the germline V gene are LNHDA and SQIVND (reference sequence). Trimming took 7 bases from V and 7 from J; bases not matched to a gene: 16. The CDR3 has 16 residues. The CDR3 sequence: CASIPGSNRGRRGYTF. The CDR3 DNA reads as TGTGCCAGTATCCCAGGCTCGAACAGGGGGCGTCGTGGCTACACCTTC.

This clone was recorded only once. This chain connects TRBV29-1 to TRBJ2-7, with 9 bases fitting TRBD1. Germline trimming cut 5 bases from V and 7 bases from J; bases unmatched to any gene: 12. Germline V CDR1 and CDR2: SQVTM, ANQGSEA. This CDR3 comprises 14 residues. The CDR3 here is CSVKFTGQGVEQYF. CDR3 bases: TGCAGCGTTAAGTTCACGGGACAGGGAGTAGAGCAGTACTTC.

The V gene is TRBV2, the J gene TRBJ1-2; the match to TRBD1 covers 9 bases. This CDR3 comprises 14 residues. V lost 6 bases and J lost 4; bases outside the gene matches: 6. Germline loops: CDR1 SNHLY, CDR2 FYNNEI. The CDR3 here is CASSRDREGYGYTF. The CDR3 DNA reads as TGTGCCAGCAGCAGGGACAGGGAGGGCTATGGCTACACCTTC.

V gene TRBV9 combines with J gene TRBJ1-5, with no clear D. Germline loops: CDR1 SGDLS, CDR2 YYNGEE. This CDR3 is built from 15 residues. Between the trimmed V and J ends, which lost 0 bases and 7 bases, there was a span of 14 bases. Here the CDR3 reads CASSVEGNYNQPQHF. The CDR3 DNA sequence: TGTGCCAGCAGCGTAGAAGGGAATTACAACCAGCCCCAGCATTTT.

The chain joins TRBV9 to TRBJ1-1, with 8 bases fitting TRBD1. V lost 3 bases to trimming and J lost 7 bases; unmatched junction nucleotides: 5. CDR3 length: 13 amino acids. Germline V CDR1 and CDR2: SGDLS, YYNGEE. DNA of the CDR3: TGTGCCAGCAGCGCCAGGGGGCCGGATGAAGCTTTCTTT. Translated: CASSARGPDEAFF.

The chain employs TRBV14 and TRBJ2-3, with D possibly called TRBD1 or TRBD2 (5 bases each). Trimming took 0 bases from V and 4 from J, leaving 29 bases between them. The CDR3 is 21 amino acids. Per the germline V gene, CDR1 is SGHDN and CDR2 is FVKESK. CDR3 coding DNA: TGTGCCAGCAGCCAAGATTTCTTGCGTGGTCTCCGGGACCCCTACGCAGATACGCAGTATTTT. Its protein is CASSQDFLRGLRDPYADTQYF. The whole variable domain, remainder taken from reference TRBV14 and TRBJ2-3, is EAGVTQFPSHSVIEKGQTVTLRCDPISGHDNLYWYRRVMGKEIKFLLHFVKESKQDESGMPNNRFLAERTGGTYSTLKVQPAELEDSGVYFCASSQDFLRGLRDPYADTQYFGPGTRLTVL.

Only one count was recorded for this clone. The chain has TRBV9 and TRBJ2-3; 8 bases line up with TRBD2. Per the germline V gene, CDR1 is SGDLS and CDR2 is YYNGEE. V lost 3 bases, J lost 0 bases, and 0 bases stayed unmatched. The CDR3 covers 14 residues. The CDR3 bases are TGTGCCAGCAGCGCTAGCGGGAGCACAGATACGCAGTATTTT. Protein sequence: CASSASGSTDTQYF. The variable domain in full, with the rest retrieved from reference TRBV9 and TRBJ2-3, is DSGVTQTPKHLITATGQRVTLRCSPRSGDLSVYWYQQSLDQGLQFLIQYYNGEERAKGNILERFSAQQFPDLHSELNLSSLELGDSALYFCASSASGSTDTQYFGPGTRLTVL.

This chain uses TRBV11-3 with TRBJ2-7, with D maybe TRBD2 (5 bases). Between the trimmed V and J ends, which lost 4 bases and 0 bases, there was a span of 19 bases. The germline gives CDR1 SGHNT, CDR2 YENEEA. This CDR3 is built from 17 residues. CDR3 nucleotide sequence: TGTGCCAGCAGCTCCCCCGGGATGGTGAGGAGCTCCTACGAGCAGTACTTC. It yields the protein CASSSPGMVRSSYEQYF.

This chain joins TRBV2 and TRBJ1-2; 7 bases fit TRBD1. From germline, CDR1 is SNHLY and CDR2 FYNNEI. The CDR3 spans 16 residues. CDR3 sequence: CEVAPNRDSTNYGYTF. For the CDR3, the DNA is TGTGAGGTAGCGCCAAACCGGGACAGTACTAACTATGGCTACACCTTC.

This clone turned up a few times. The chain is built from TRBV14 and TRBJ2-7; no clear D. CDR3 size: 12 residues. The V end was cut by 1 base, the J end by 12 bases, with 13 bases between. Germline assignment: CDR1 SGHDN and CDR2 FVKESK. The CDR3 bases are TGTGCCAGCAGCCAAGTTGTGGGGTTTGCGTACTTC. As protein: CASSQVVGFAYF.

This clone was seen just once. The gene calls are TRBV6-1 and TRBJ1-1; possible D gene TRBD1, 6 bases. The CDR3 consists of 13 residues. Germline CDR1 is MNHNS and CDR2 is SASEGT. Trimming removed 3 bases at V and 1 base at J, with 6 bases between. The CDR3 nucleotides are TGTGCCAGCAGTGACAGGGGGAACACTGAAGCTTTCTTT. Amino acids: CASSDRGNTEAFF.

The chain has TRBV6-1 and TRBJ2-7; D unresolved. The V and J ends lost 3 bases and 0 bases respectively, with 6 bases between them. The CDR3 is 13 amino acids. Germline V CDR1 and CDR2: MNHNS, SASEGT. The CDR3 nucleotides read TGTGCCAGCAGTGAGAGGAACTCCTACGAGCAGTACTTC. This encodes CASSERNSYEQYF.

V gene TRBV7-9 combines with J gene TRBJ2-7, with D perhaps TRBD2 (5 bases). The ends were cut back, 5 bases at V and 9 bases at J, with 14 bases in the middle. Germline V lookup: CDR1 SEHNR, CDR2 FQNEAQ (reference sequence). The CDR3 extends over 12 amino acids. In nucleotides, the CDR3 is TGTGCCAGCAGCCAGGAGGTCAGGATGCAGTACTTC. It specifies CASSQEVRMQYF.

This chain links TRBV19 with TRBJ2-2; 8 positions agree with TRBD2. Germline V CDR1 and CDR2: LNHDA, SQIVND (reference sequence). With V trimmed by 5 bases and J by 6 bases, 8 bases remained unmatched. This CDR3 is 15 amino acids long. CDR3 amino acids: CASSPVAGLSGELFF. CDR3 nucleotides: TGTGCCAGTAGTCCGGTAGCGGGGTTGTCCGGGGAGCTGTTTTTT. Looking up the rest from reference TRBV19 and TRBJ2-2 gives the full variable domain: DGGITQSPKYLFRKEGQNVTLSCEQNLNHDAMYWYRQDPGQGLRLIYYSQIVNDFQKGDIAEGYSVSREKKESFPLTVTSAQKNPTAFYLCASSPVAGLSGELFFGEGSRLTVL.

The chain links TRBV7-8 to TRBJ2-5, with D unresolved. Trimming removed 5 bases at V and 1 base at J, with 14 bases between. CDR3 length: 15 amino acids. The V gene's germline CDR1 is SGHVS and CDR2 FQNEAQ. Here the CDR3 DNA reads TGTGCCAGCAGCCCGCCCCGACCAACCCAAGAGACCCAGTACTTC. This encodes CASSPPRPTQETQYF.

This clone appeared once. The genes are TRBV7-2 and TRBJ2-2; tentative D call: TRBD1 (6 bases). The V end was cut by 8 bases, the J end by 0 bases, with 13 bases between. The CDR3 covers 15 residues. Germline values: CDR1 SGHTA, CDR2 FQGNSA. In DNA form, the CDR3 reads TGTGCCAGCGGTGCACAGGGAGCGAACACCGGGGAGCTGTTTTTT. It translates to CASGAQGANTGELFF.

The chain combines TRBV6-5 with TRBJ2-7; possibly TRBD1 for D (5 bases). The germline gives CDR1 MNHEY, CDR2 SVGAGI. This CDR3 has 14 amino acids. Trimming left V 0 bases short and J 7 bases short, with 13 bases between. This chain's CDR3 is CASSYSPGFGEQYF. The DNA of the CDR3 is TGTGCCAGCAGTTACTCCCCAGGGTTCGGGGAGCAGTACTTC.

The chain's CDR3 is CATSTRTGNTGELFF. CDR3 nucleotide sequence: TGTGCCACCAGCACTAGGACCGGTAACACCGGGGAGCTGTTTTTT. The chain has TRBV15 and TRBJ2-2; D is undetermined. The germline V gene encodes CDR1 LNHNV and CDR2 YYDKDF (reference sequence). The CDR3 totals 15 residues. V gave up 4 bases and J gave up 2 bases, with 11 bases separating them.

The chain uses TRBV9 and TRBJ2-7; 8 bases are a match to TRBD1. Germline V gene data show CDR1 as SGDLS and CDR2 as YYNGEE. This CDR3 region has 15 residues. V lost 5 bases, J lost 1 base, and 8 bases stayed unmatched. The CDR3 DNA reads as TGTGCCAGCAGTTACGGACAGGGAATATCCTACGAGCAGTACTTC. Its translation is CASSYGQGISYEQYF.